A single sample is the source of the 6 T cell receptor beta chains below, sequenced in a study of CD8 T cells in Susac syndrome (dated by TCRdb to the late 2010s). Libraries were prepared through the immunoSEQ multiplex PCR assay. RNA was extracted with the RNeasy kit and roughly 0.45 to 1 ug was reverse transcribed using random hexamers. TCRdb reprocessed the public reads (quality trimming at Q25 with fastp, clone calling with MiXCR) and kept in-frame beta chains. All rows with the same CDR3 protein become a single entry with the most common DNA and genes. The sample contains about 210,000 distinct CDR3 sequences, roughly 96% of them found a single time. About 0.091% of the sample comes from the top ten. What was sequenced was CD4+ T cells from PBMCs. These receptor sequences come from a human donor with multiple sclerosis.

The chain couples TRBV29-1 to TRBJ1-4; no clear D gene. Trimming shortened V by 7 bases and J by 6 bases, and 9 bases separated the two germline ends. CDR1 SQVTM and CDR2 ANQGSEA come from the germline V gene. The CDR3 totals 11 residues. As DNA, the CDR3 is TGCAGCGGGCTGATTTATGAAAAACTGTTTTTT. It yields the protein CSGLIYEKLFF.

The chain couples TRBV20-1 to TRBJ2-1, with TRBD1 identical over 10 bases. CDR1 DFQATT and CDR2 SNEGSKA come from the germline V gene (reference sequence). V shed 6 bases, J shed 3 bases, and the junction held 5 bases outside the gene matches. This CDR3 spans 14 amino acids. The CDR3 here is CSAGDRGGYNEQFF. The DNA for the CDR3 is TGCAGTGCAGGGGACAGGGGAGGCTACAATGAGCAGTTCTTC.

The chain joins TRBV10-2 to TRBJ1-2, with TRBD1 as a possible D gene (5 bases). This CDR3 is built from 14 residues. Germline loops: CDR1 WSHSY, CDR2 SAAADI. With 11 bases removed from V and 4 bases from J, the gap between germline ends came to 20 bases. DNA for the CDR3: TGCGCCGGCCGGCATTGGGACCTCCCCTATGGCTACACCTTC. Protein sequence: CAGRHWDLPYGYTF.

This rearrangement joins TRBV25-1 to TRBJ2-3; D remains ambiguous. Trimming removed 1 base from V and 9 bases from J, with 17 bases in between. This CDR3 contains 15 residues. Germline loops: CDR1 MGHDK, CDR2 SYGVNS. As DNA, the CDR3 is TGTGCCAGCAGTGAATCTGCCCCGGCCCAGCGCACGCAGTATTTT. As protein: CASSESAPAQRTQYF.

The chain joins TRBV5-1 to TRBJ1-2; D is ambiguous. The CDR3 is 13 residues long. Germline V gene sequence: CDR1 SGHRS, CDR2 YFSETQ. V was shortened by 5 bases and J by 8 bases, with 16 bases between the two germline ends. The CDR3 DNA is TGCGCCAGCAGAAGCTCGGGCCCAGCGGGCTACACCTTC. This gives the protein CASRSSGPAGYTF.

This sequence joins TRBV9 and TRBJ1-2, with D perhaps TRBD1 (6 bases). CDR1 is SGDLS and CDR2 is YYNGEE in the germline V gene. This CDR3 region has 13 residues. The CDR3 sequence is CASSGVPHYGYTF. The CDR3 DNA sequence: TGTGCTAGCTCAGGGGTTCCGCATTATGGCTACACCTTC.